The 30 T cell receptor beta chains in this list originate from one sample, sequenced in a study of cytomegalovirus exposure and HLA in healthy donors. A multiplex PCR was run with 60 Vbeta primers and 13 Jbeta primers. The data were produced by immunoSEQ multiplex PCR, yet TCRdb's version contains in-frame clones alone and is incomplete. The profile covers some 79,000 clones, with around 78% appearing a single time and 4.5% to 7% taken by the ten largest. Specimen: PBMCs. The receptors were sampled from a male donor in good health and CMV-seropositive.

The chain has TRBV28 and TRBJ2-2; 7 nucleotides match TRBD2. CDR3 length equals 15 residues. Germline CDR1 MDHEN, CDR2 SYDVKM. Losses at the gene ends were 5 bases for V and 8 bases for J; bases not matched to a gene: 11. The CDR3 protein is CASSRSGVGSGELFF. DNA of the CDR3: TGTGCCAGCAGTCGGAGCGGGGTTGGATCGGGGGAGCTGTTTTTT.

V gene TRBV4-1 combines with J gene TRBJ2-7, with 7 nucleotides matching TRBD2. Germline V gives CDR1 MGHRA, CDR2 YSYEKL. V lost 1 base to trimming and J lost 3 bases; unmatched junction nucleotides: 18. The CDR3 has 19 residues. The CDR3 coding sequence is TGCGCCAGCAGCCAAGGCAGCATGGGGGGGACTTCGACCCACTACGAGCAGTACTTC. Residues: CASSQGSMGGTSTHYEQYF.

This clone was seen once. This sequence joins TRBV5-4 and TRBJ1-4, with D perhaps matching TRBD1 (5 bases). In germline, CDR1 is SGHNT, CDR2 YYREEE (reference sequence). Trimming removed 4 bases from V and 0 bases from J, with 13 bases in between. CDR3 size: 16 residues. The CDR3 sequence: CASSQQDRATNEKLFF. The CDR3 DNA reads TGTGCCAGCAGCCAACAGGATCGTGCAACTAATGAAAAACTGTTTTTT.

The table lists this clone with a few counts. V and J are TRBV4-1 and TRBJ2-7; a possible D gene is TRBD2 (6 bases). Trimming took 4 bases from V and 2 from J, leaving 9 bases between them. The V gene's germline CDR1 is MGHRA and CDR2 YSYEKL. CDR3 length: 13 amino acids. The chain's CDR3 is CASSRGLTYEQYF. As DNA, the CDR3 is TGCGCCAGCAGCCGGGGACTGACCTACGAGCAGTACTTC.

This chain joins TRBV2 and TRBJ2-7, with a possible D match to TRBD2 (5 bases). Germline CDR1 SNHLY, CDR2 FYNNEI. Trimming shortened V by 4 bases and J by 6 bases, and 16 bases separated the two germline ends. The CDR3 extends over 14 amino acids. CDR3 bases: TGTGCCAGCAGTGTAAGGTCCCTAGCTCCCGAGCAGTACTTC. This sequence encodes CASSVRSLAPEQYF.

This sequence joins TRBV19 and TRBJ1-2; the D is unclear. Germline CDR1 and CDR2: LNHDA and SQIVND (reference sequence). The CDR3 has 16 residues. The V gene lost 1 base and the J gene lost 0 bases, with 12 bases spanning the gap. This CDR3 reads CASSIVFTLPNYGYTF. CDR3 in DNA: TGTGCCAGTAGTATAGTCTTTACACTACCTAACTATGGCTACACCTTC.

J is TRBJ1-6 and V is TRBV6-7, with unresolved D. TRBV6-7 is an ORF for which the function is uncertain. V dropped 6 bases and J dropped 5 bases, with 14 bases sitting between them. CDR3 length equals 15 residues. CDR3 sequence: CASSPLRWHNSPLHF. The CDR3 DNA reads TGTGCCAGCAGCCCTTTGCGGTGGCATAATTCACCCCTCCACTTT.

This chain connects TRBV29-1 to TRBJ2-3; TRBD2 agrees at 13 bases. CDR1 and CDR2 from the germline V gene are SQVTM and ANQGSEA. The CDR3 spans 14 residues. Unmatched junction bases numbered 3, after V lost 6 bases and J lost 3 bases. This CDR3 is CSVGTSGATDTQYF. CDR3 sequence (DNA): TGCAGCGTCGGGACTAGCGGGGCTACAGATACGCAGTATTTT.

J is TRBJ1-6 and V is TRBV6-1, with D possibly matching TRBD1 (5 bases). The germline gives CDR1 MNHNS, CDR2 SASEGT. The CDR3 has 18 residues. Trimming removed 2 bases from V and 0 bases from J, with 14 bases in between. CDR3 in amino acids: CASSEWGRGSSYNSPLHF. CDR3 DNA sequence: TGTGCCAGCAGTGAATGGGGTAGGGGTAGCTCCTATAATTCACCCCTCCACTTT.

The V call is TRBV7-9, the J call TRBJ2-7, with TRBD2 as a possible D gene (5 bases). V was clipped by 0 bases and J by 1 base, with 13 bases between them. Germline V lookup: CDR1 SEHNR, CDR2 FQNEAQ (reference sequence). The CDR3 is 16 residues long. The CDR3 protein is CASSLAAGLPSYEQYF. Written as DNA, the CDR3 is TGTGCCAGCAGCTTAGCGGCAGGACTTCCTTCCTACGAGCAGTACTTC.

The chain has TRBV28 and TRBJ2-4, with 9 bases matching TRBD1. V trimming: 4 bases; J trimming: 3 bases; junction bases outside the gene matches: 13. In germline, CDR1 is MDHEN, CDR2 SYDVKM. The CDR3 totals 18 residues. Here the CDR3 reads CASSSGTGFFLDKNIQYF. In DNA, the CDR3 is TGTGCCAGCAGTTCCGGGACAGGGTTTTTCCTGGACAAAAACATTCAGTACTTC.

The CDR3 region is CASSLDRNSYGYTF. In nucleotides, the CDR3 is TGTGCCAGCAGCTTGGACAGAAACTCCTATGGCTACACCTTC. The V call is TRBV7-2, the J call TRBJ1-2; D is possibly TRBD1 (6 bases). Deletions cut 3 bases from V and 4 bases from J, with 12 bases between. The CDR3 totals 14 residues. CDR1 and CDR2 (germline): SGHTA, FQGNSA.

The genes are TRBV2 and TRBJ2-1; 9 bases align to TRBD2. V trimming: 10 bases; J trimming: 7 bases; junction bases outside the gene matches: 11. CDR3 length: 14 residues. The germline V gene has CDR1 SNHLY and CDR2 FYNNEI. CDR3 in amino acids: CATIAGAPGNEQFF. The CDR3 nucleotides read TGTGCCACCATAGCGGGAGCCCCAGGGAATGAGCAGTTCTTC.

This chain uses TRBV28 with TRBJ2-3, with 8 bases identical to TRBD2. J was trimmed by 2 bases and V by 6 bases; bases with no gene match: 4. Looked up from germline, CDR1 is MDHEN and CDR2 is SYDVKM. The CDR3 extends over 14 amino acids. CDR3 sequence reads: CASRREAHTDTQYF. CDR3 DNA sequence: TGTGCCAGCAGGCGGGAGGCCCACACAGATACGCAGTATTTT.

V and J are TRBV2 and TRBJ1-1, with D tentatively TRBD1 (5 bases). CDR3 length: 14 amino acids. The germline V gene has CDR1 SNHLY and CDR2 FYNNEI. Trimming left V 6 bases short and J 5 bases short, with 16 bases between. DNA of the CDR3: TGTGCCAGCAGCTCCGTGCAGGGTGGGACTGAAGCTTTCTTT. Translation gives CASSSVQGGTEAFF.

The chain couples TRBV30 to TRBJ1-4, with D tentatively TRBD1 (5 bases). The CDR3 loop spans 14 amino acids. The V end was cut by 2 bases, the J end by 4 bases, with 11 bases between. Germline assignment: CDR1 GTSNPN and CDR2 SVGIG (reference sequence). The DNA for the CDR3 is TGTGCCTGGAGTACGACAGTGGATAATGAAAAACTGTTTTTT. This codes for CAWSTTVDNEKLFF.

The chain recombines TRBV9 with TRBJ2-2, with a weak D call TRBD1 (6 bases). Germline V lookup: CDR1 SGDLS, CDR2 YYNGEE. V lost 0 bases to trimming and J lost 6 bases, with 27 bases between them. The CDR3 covers 20 residues. The CDR3 coding sequence is TGTGCCAGCAGCGTAGCTACGTTGGGTACTACAGGGAAAAAAGCCGGGGAGCTGTTTTTT. As protein: CASSVATLGTTGKKAGELFF.

The rearrangement links TRBV5-4 to TRBJ1-4; 10 bases match TRBD1. With V trimmed by 4 bases and J by 8 bases, 11 bases remained unmatched. Germline V gives CDR1 SGHNT, CDR2 YYREEE (reference sequence). This CDR3 contains 16 residues. The CDR3 protein is CASSSPTGGVSEKLFF. In nucleotides, the CDR3 is TGTGCCAGCAGCAGCCCGACAGGGGGCGTTAGCGAAAAACTGTTTTTT.

The CDR3 loop reads CASKEPAAGANVLTF. The CDR3 DNA reads TGCGCCAGCAAGGAACCGGCAGCGGGGGCCAACGTCCTGACTTTC. The chain combines TRBV5-1 with TRBJ2-6; D gene ambiguous. With 6 bases removed from V and 4 bases from J, the gap between germline ends came to 14 bases. The germline V gene encodes CDR1 SGHRS and CDR2 YFSETQ. This CDR3 contains 15 residues. Based on the CDR3 plus reference TRBV5-1 and TRBJ2-6, the full variable domain is KAGVTQTPRYLIKTRGQQVTLSCSPISGHRSVSWYQQTPGQGLQFLFEYFSETQRNKGNFPGRFSGRQFSNSRSEMNVSTLELGDSALYLCASKEPAAGANVLTFGAGSRLTVL.

The chain employs TRBV5-1 and TRBJ1-2; 9 positions match TRBD1. The germline V gene has CDR1 SGHRS and CDR2 YFSETQ. The V segment lost 8 bases and the J segment 2 bases; nucleotides outside the gene matches: 7. CDR3 length: 14 residues. The CDR3 DNA follows: TGCGCCAGTATAGCAGGGACAGGGAACTATGGCTACACCTTC. It translates to CASIAGTGNYGYTF. The variable domain in full, with the rest retrieved from reference TRBV5-1 and TRBJ1-2, is KAGVTQTPRYLIKTRGQQVTLSCSPISGHRSVSWYQQTPGQGLQFLFEYFSETQRNKGNFPGRFSGRQFSNSRSEMNVSTLELGDSALYLCASIAGTGNYGYTFGSGTRLTVV.

Only a few counts were recorded for this clone. The chain carries TRBV29-1 and TRBJ2-7; D is unresolved. Germline V gene data show CDR1 as SQVTM and CDR2 as ANQGSEA. The ends were cut back, 2 bases at V and 3 bases at J, with 8 bases in the middle. The CDR3 consists of 12 residues. This CDR3 reads CSVELELYEQYF. The CDR3 DNA is TGCAGCGTTGAACTGGAGCTCTACGAGCAGTACTTC.

The chain recombines TRBV13 with TRBJ2-3, with 8 bases that match TRBD2. This CDR3 is 18 amino acids long. Looked up from germline, CDR1 is PRHDT and CDR2 is FYEKMQ (reference sequence). Losses at the gene ends were 1 base for V and 2 bases for J; bases not matched to a gene: 11. CDR3 amino acids: CASSLEATLAGLTDTQYF. The DNA for the CDR3 is TGTGCCAGCAGCTTAGAGGCGACCCTAGCGGGCCTCACAGATACGCAGTATTTT.

This chain links TRBV11-2 with TRBJ2-7; TRBD1 agrees at 10 bases. Germline CDR1 SGHAT, CDR2 FQNNGV. J gave up 4 bases and V 5 bases, and 2 bases lay outside the gene matches. This CDR3 is built from 13 residues. In DNA, the CDR3 is TGTGCCAGCAGCATGGACAGGGGGTACGAGCAGTACTTC. Its protein product is CASSMDRGYEQYF.

J is TRBJ2-1 and V is TRBV11-2; 8 positions match TRBD2. Germline CDR1 and CDR2: SGHAT and FQNNGV. V trimming: 5 bases; J trimming: 6 bases; junction bases outside the gene matches: 12. The CDR3 contains 16 residues. This chain's CDR3 is CASSPPRAGVLNEQFF. CDR3 in DNA: TGTGCCAGCAGCCCCCCGAGAGCGGGAGTTCTCAATGAGCAGTTCTTC.

A single count supports this clone. CDR3 region: CASSGQTYEQYF. CDR3 nucleotide sequence: TGTGCCAGCTCTGGGCAGACCTACGAGCAGTACTTC. The chain links TRBV2 to TRBJ2-7; D is ambiguous. The CDR3 is made up of 12 amino acids. Germline CDR1 and CDR2: SNHLY and FYNNEI. V lost 8 bases and J 2 bases, leaving 10 bases between the germline ends. Filled out from reference TRBV2 and TRBJ2-7, the complete variable domain reads EPEVTQTPSHQVTQMGQEVILRCVPISNHLYFYWYRQILGQKVEFLVSFYNNEISEKSEIFDDQFSVERPDGSNFTLKIRSTKLEDSAMYFCASSGQTYEQYFGPGTRLTVT.

The genes are TRBV19 and TRBJ2-7; D is undetermined. Trimming removed 3 bases at V and 6 bases at J, with 15 bases between. Germline V lookup: CDR1 LNHDA, CDR2 SQIVND (reference sequence). The CDR3 contains 14 residues. The CDR3 sequence is CASSIGATAGEQYF. In nucleotides, the CDR3 is TGTGCCAGTAGTATCGGCGCCACGGCAGGCGAGCAGTACTTC.

The genes are TRBV11-2 and TRBJ2-7, with 8 bases that match TRBD1. The CDR3 has 15 amino acids. The V segment lost 8 bases and the J segment 2 bases; nucleotides outside the gene matches: 11. Germline-derived CDR1 and CDR2 are SGHAT and FQNNGV. Written as DNA, the CDR3 is TGTGCCAGCGCCCTAGGTGGCAGGGGGCCCTACGAGCAGTACTTC. This encodes CASALGGRGPYEQYF.

This clone was observed once. Here the CDR3 reads CSVVKETQYF. CDR3 sequence (DNA): TGCAGCGTTGTCAAAGAGACCCAGTACTTC. This chain connects TRBV29-1 to TRBJ2-5, with unresolved D. The V end lost 4 bases, the J end lost 3 bases, and 3 bases lay between the germline ends. Germline CDR1 and CDR2: SQVTM and ANQGSEA. The CDR3 sequence is 10 residues long. Drawing the rest from reference TRBV29-1 and TRBJ2-5, the complete variable domain is SAVISQKPSRDICQRGTSLTIQCQVDSQVTMMFWYRQQPGQSLTLIATANQGSEATYESGFVIDKFPISRPNLTFSTLTVSNMSPEDSSIYLCSVVKETQYFGPGTRLLVL.

There are a few counts of this clone. The chain recombines TRBV25-1 with TRBJ2-2; D gene uncertain. The V gene lost 2 bases and the J gene lost 5 bases, with 9 bases spanning the gap. Germline CDR1 MGHDK, CDR2 SYGVNS. This CDR3 has 14 residues. CDR3 protein: CASSELADTGELFF. DNA of the CDR3: TGTGCCAGCAGTGAACTGGCGGATACCGGGGAGCTGTTTTTT.

V usage is TRBV2 and J usage is TRBJ2-7, with D perhaps matching TRBD2 (5 bases). CDR1 and CDR2 (germline): SNHLY, FYNNEI. The CDR3 has 15 residues. Trimming removed 1 base at V and 1 base at J, with 11 bases between. The CDR3 loop is CASSEEVVASYEQYF. The DNA for the CDR3 is TGTGCCAGCAGTGAAGAGGTAGTAGCGTCCTACGAGCAGTACTTC.